A single sample gave rise to the 5 T cell receptor beta chains below, sequenced in a study of blood T cell repertoires in COVID-19. Sequencing used immunoSEQ multiplex PCR; TCRdb keeps in-frame clones, though not all of them. The sample includes just over 250,000 clones, about 88% of them seen just once. Sequenced input: peripheral blood. All receptors come from a man between 60 and 75 years old who had recovered from COVID-19.

The V and J genes are TRBV7-3 and TRBJ2-3, with 7 nucleotides matching TRBD2. V shed 2 bases, J shed 2 bases, and the junction held 7 bases outside the gene matches. The CDR3 spans 16 residues. CDR1 and CDR2 (germline): SGHTA, FQGTGA. The CDR3 nucleotides are TGTGCCAGCAGCTTAGGGGCGGGGGTATACACAGATACGCAGTATTTT. Residues: CASSLGAGVYTDTQYF.

The chain has TRBV6-1 and TRBJ1-4, with 10 bases matching TRBD1. With V trimmed by 1 base and J by 7 bases, 6 bases remained unmatched. CDR1 and CDR2 (germline): MNHNS, SASEGT. The CDR3 runs to 16 residues. The CDR3 DNA sequence: TGTGCCAGCAGTGAAGGCCAGGACAGGGGGGTTGAAAAACTGTTTTTT. Translated, it gives CASSEGQDRGVEKLFF.

V gene TRBV19 combines with J gene TRBJ1-2; 8 nucleotides align to TRBD1. V lost 6 bases to trimming and J lost 8 bases; unmatched junction nucleotides: 11. The CDR3 extends over 14 amino acids. In germline, CDR1 is LNHDA, CDR2 SQIVND (reference sequence). The CDR3, as DNA: TGTGCCAGTAGACCGGGGACAGGCTTTGGAGGCTACACCTTC. Encoded protein: CASRPGTGFGGYTF.

This clone showed up just once. CDR3 protein: CASSHGTMGGEQYF. The CDR3, as DNA: TGTGCCAGCAGCCACGGGACTATGGGAGGGGAGCAGTACTTC. The gene calls are TRBV7-2 and TRBJ2-7; 7 nucleotides align to TRBD2. Germline V gives CDR1 SGHTA, CDR2 FQGNSA. The ends lost 5 bases at V and 7 bases at J; junction bases unmatched: 11. The CDR3 covers 14 residues.

The CDR3 reads CASSSRTIYEQYF. The CDR3 region has the DNA TGTGCCAGCAGTTCTCGGACTATTTACGAGCAGTACTTC. The V gene is TRBV12-3 or TRBV12-4, the J gene TRBJ2-7; maybe TRBD2 (6 bases). This CDR3 comprises 13 residues. V was trimmed by 4 bases and J by 4 bases, leaving 11 bases between them.